This paragraph covers one T cell receptor (beta chain) sequence. The antigen is not known. The entry originates in a study of CD8 T cells in ankylosing spondylitis. Study-wide findings and caveats: In ankylosing spondylitis blood, a motif of fewer than 10 highly homologous TCR beta variants appeared characteristic. Matched synovial fluid from ankylosing spondylitis patients was reported to be enriched for disease-linked clones.

MiXCR was run by TCRdb on the 5' RACE reads, yielding one entry per CDR3 protein. Of hundreds of thousands of distinct CDR3 sequences listed, approximately 17% were seen once; the top ten hold just over 1%. Germline V lookup: CDR1 MNHEY, CDR2 SMNVEV (reference sequence). Trimming removed 2 bases from V and 0 bases from J, with 10 bases in between. This CDR3 comprises 16 residues. The receptor's source is a male donor with ankylosing spondylitis. Sequencing was performed on blood, either unsorted or a sorted T cell fraction (not recorded which). This chain links TRBV27 with TRBJ1-4, with D perhaps TRBD1 (6 bases). DNA for the CDR3: TGTGCCAGCAGTTTAGCCAGGGGAGCAACTAATGAAAAACTGTTTTTT. Its translation is CASSLARGATNEKLFF.